Below, 18 T cell receptor beta chains from the same sample are listed, as sequenced in a study of CXCR3-negative and CXCR3-positive naive CD8 T cells. Carrying UMI labels, the TRB cDNA libraries were prepared through 5' RACE. TCRdb reprocessed the 5' RACE reads and keeps a single row for each CDR3 protein, giving no DNA. Across 85,000 to 130,000 distinct CDR3 sequences, the top ten clones capture more than 0.3% of the sample. No antigen has been identified for these receptors. Study observations and caveats: TRB CDR3s were more hydrophobic in CXCR3-positive than in CXCR3-negative naive cells.

Sequencing was performed on naive CXCR3+ CD8+ T cells from blood. Sample subset: CD45RO-CCR7+CD27+CD95- naive CD8+ T cells expressing CXCR3 (TNR3+). Receptor source: a human donor in good health. Some clones in this sample may be carry-over from other donors' samples.

The chain recombines TRBV7-9 with TRBJ2-7; TCRdb's D call of TRBD1 is untestable without DNA. Germline-derived CDR1 and CDR2 are SEHNR and FQNEAQ (reference sequence). The CDR3 runs to 14 residues. Here the CDR3 reads CASIGQGYVYEQYF.

The rearrangement joins TRBV28 to TRBJ2-1; TCRdb selects TRBD1, and the lack of DNA leaves this call unchecked. Germline loops: CDR1 MDHEN, CDR2 SYDVKM. The CDR3 consists of 14 residues. The CDR3 loop is CASSFVGAGNEQFF.

The chain has TRBV10-2 and TRBJ1-5. The CDR3 loop spans 16 amino acids. Germline V CDR1 and CDR2: WSHSY, SAAADI. CDR3 region: CASSESGLLGNQPQHF.

The V gene is TRBV19, the J gene TRBJ2-5; the TCRdb D gene call, TRBD2, has no DNA to confirm it. Germline CDR1 reads LNHDA; CDR2 reads SQIVND (reference sequence). The CDR3 covers 15 residues. CDR3 sequence reads: CASSPGGTSGETQYF.

The CDR3 sequence is CASSDSERHSDNEQFF. The chain has TRBV6-4 and TRBJ2-1. This CDR3 has 16 amino acids. The germline CDR1 and CDR2 sequences are MRHNA and SNTAGT.

The gene calls are TRBV7-9 and TRBJ2-1; lacking DNA, the TRBD2 call made by TCRdb goes unchecked. The CDR3 sequence is 13 residues long. Germline CDR1 and CDR2: SEHNR and FQNEAQ (reference sequence). The CDR3 reads CASSHNAGNEQFF.

J is TRBJ1-1 and V is TRBV30. The germline V gene encodes CDR1 GTSNPN and CDR2 SVGIG (reference sequence). There are 15 residues in the CDR3. The CDR3 loop reads CAWSVGMGSDTEAFF.

The chain employs TRBV29-1 and TRBJ2-1; TCRdb calls TRBD1, which cannot be checked without DNA. From germline, CDR1 is SQVTM and CDR2 ANQGSEA. The CDR3 runs to 15 residues. CDR3 amino acids: CSVEDAGNPGNEQFF.

The chain combines TRBV7-6 with TRBJ2-1; the TCRdb D gene call, TRBD2, has no DNA to confirm it. The V gene's germline CDR1 is SGHVS and CDR2 FNYEAQ. The length of the CDR3 is 16 residues. CDR3 amino acids: CASSPGLAGYYNEQFF. Full variable domain (missing parts from reference TRBV7-6 and TRBJ2-1): GAGVSQSPRYKVTKRGQDVALRCDPISGHVSLYWYRQALGQGPEFLTYFNYEAQQDKSGLPNDRFSAERPEGSISTLTIQRTEQRDSAMYRCASSPGLAGYYNEQFFGPGTRLTVL.

V and J are TRBV6-2 or TRBV6-3 and TRBJ1-1. In germline, CDR1 is MNHEY, CDR2 SVGEGT. The CDR3 has 14 amino acids. This CDR3 is CASSSASYLTEAFF.

J is TRBJ2-7 and V is TRBV21-1; checking the TCRdb D call of TRBD1 is not possible without DNA. TRBV21-1 is flagged as a pseudogene. This CDR3 is 15 amino acids long. The CDR3 loop is CASSKGQDSSYEQYF.

The CDR3 protein is CASSQYAYEQYF. The chain combines TRBV14 with TRBJ2-7. The CDR3 spans 12 residues. Germline V gives CDR1 SGHDN, CDR2 FVKESK.

The chain carries TRBV5-1 and TRBJ1-1. This CDR3 is 16 amino acids long. CDR1 SGHRS and CDR2 YFSETQ come from the germline V gene. CDR3 sequence: CASSLKRKREGTEAFF.

The chain's CDR3 is CASSLVDGADYGYTF. V usage is TRBV5-1 and J usage is TRBJ1-2; TCRdb's D call, TRBD1, is unchecked because there is no DNA. CDR3 length: 15 amino acids. Germline V lookup: CDR1 SGHRS, CDR2 YFSETQ.

The chain is built from TRBV29-1 and TRBJ1-5. Germline CDR1 reads SQVTM; CDR2 reads ANQGSEA. This CDR3 has 13 amino acids. CDR3 region: CSAREKSNLPQHF.

V gene TRBV5-1 combines with J gene TRBJ1-1. CDR1 is SGHRS, CDR2 YFSETQ, per germline. This CDR3 comprises 17 residues. CDR3 in amino acids: CASSLTDVRGMNTEAFF.

The chain has TRBV7-9 and TRBJ2-7. Germline V gene lookup returns CDR1 SEHNR and CDR2 FQNEAQ (reference sequence). The CDR3 extends over 12 amino acids. Here the CDR3 reads CASSPGSYEQYF.

The chain recombines TRBV4-1 with TRBJ2-7; the D call from TCRdb, TRBD1, cannot be confirmed without DNA. CDR1 is MGHRA and CDR2 is YSYEKL in the germline V gene. There are 15 residues in the CDR3. The CDR3 spells CASSHPGTGAYEQYF.